This T cell receptor (beta chain) is from a study of response to subunit inactivated influenza vaccine. Study-level points and caveats: A suggestion made by the authors is that each seasonal influenza vaccination recruits few new T cells.

Germline CDR1 reads DFQATT; CDR2 reads SNEGSKA (reference sequence). V lost 6 bases and J 3 bases, leaving 6 bases between the germline ends. CDR3 length: 11 residues. Ten or more counts support this clonotype. Its specificity is not known. TCRdb fed the RT-PCR reads into MiXCR, producing one record per CDR3 protein. The sample contains fewer than 700,000 distinct CDR3 sequences, around 13% of which appear only once. The V gene is TRBV20-1, the J gene TRBJ2-1, with D hard to call. The clonotype comes from a man in his fifties who received an inactivated influenza vaccine. Sample: PBMCs from blood, taken about 40 days after vaccination. The chain's CDR3 is CSAPNYNEQFF. CDR3 nucleotides: TGCAGTGCCCCGAACTACAATGAGCAGTTCTTC.